This entry is about one T cell receptor beta chain. What antigen it recognizes has not been identified. Base qualities are not at hand, and no much larger clone is one base apart. V is shortened by 0 bases, J by 9 bases, and the region joining them spans 12 bases. Its CDR3 holds 13 amino acids, cysteine through phenylalanine. The CDR3 DNA has 39 bases and is translated from base 1. From the germline V gene, CDR1 is SGHRS and CDR2 is YFSETQ. Genomic DNA was extracted from sorted cells for sequencing of the TCRbeta CDR3 region. The immunoSEQ Assay was used to sequence the TCRbeta CDR3 regions. Here the immuneACCESS table is served through TCRdb, limited to in-frame sequences with V and J called. Missing clones are a known gap in these copies; in checked studies unresolved V genes cover under half, and the rest lacks a known reason. Within this sample are about 80,000 clones, with over 80% of them counted one time only. Approximately 0.32% of the sample is in the top ten clones.

The trial excluded patients who had a history of autoimmune disease or were on systemic immunosuppression. In every dose cohort, peripheral blood was drawn for TCR sequencing at baseline, cycle 4 day 1, and cycle 7 day 1. Samples came from an open-label, multicenter, first-in-human phase I dose-escalation trial of ivuxolimab. The trial enrolled adults with locally advanced or metastatic head and neck squamous cell, hepatocellular, melanoma or renal cell carcinoma. Before TCR sequencing, CD4+ and CD8+ T cells were separately sorted from peripheral blood. This sample was taken from a study of OX40 agonist ivuxolimab in advanced cancers. With respect to the entire study: The costimulatory receptor OX40 (CD134) was targeted by ivuxolimab, a fully human IgG2 agonistic monoclonal antibody. Intravenous ivuxolimab was administered to patients every 2 weeks at six dose levels: 0.01, 0.1, 0.3, 1.5, 3 and 10 mg/kg. Among the 52 dose-escalation patients, roughly 20 had hepatocellular carcinoma, 15 melanoma, 9 renal cell carcinoma and 9 head and neck cancer. In the dose-escalation cohort, about four fifths of patients were male, and the mean age was around 65 years with a range of about 20 to 79. Prior anti-PD-1, anti-PD-L1 or anti-CTLA-4 therapy was permitted, and checkpoint inhibitors had been received by less than 45% of dose-escalation patients. Three dose-escalation patients achieved partial responses, one with hepatocellular carcinoma and two with cutaneous melanoma. The purpose of peripheral TCRbeta sequencing was to test whether ivuxolimab changed TCR sequence diversity and led to clonal T-cell expansion. The paper covers the monotherapy dose-escalation part of the phase I ivuxolimab trial, which included N ≈ 50 patients. Points the paper makes about the study in general: Partial responders in the 0.1-3.0 mg/kg groups had among the lowest normalized peripheral clonal expansion, especially among CD8+ T cells. After ivuxolimab, expanded clones were on average more numerous among CD8+ T cells than among CD4+ T cells. The antigen specificity of the peripheral T cells that underwent clonal expansion was not determined. At doses from 0.1 to 3.0 mg/kg, clonal expansion was seen in both CD4+ and CD8+ blood T cells between baseline and week 6. Low levels of normalized T-cell clonal expansion were also seen in some patients who did not respond.

The clonotype was recovered from an adult with an advanced solid tumor such as melanoma, head and neck, liver or kidney cancer. Sequenced material: CD4+ or CD8+ T cells sorted from blood, taken in a trial of the OX40 agonist ivuxolimab. The chain is encoded by TRBV5-1 joined to TRBJ1-1; a weak D assignment points to TRBD1 (6 bases agree). This receptor has the CDR3 CASSLALTGQAFF. The DNA sequence is as follows: TGCGCCAGCAGCTTGGCTCTGACAGGTCAAGCTTTCTTT. This CDR3, with the reference TRBV5-1 and TRBJ1-1 proteins standing in past its ends, gives the full variable domain KAGVTQTPRYLIKTRGQQVTLSCSPISGHRSVSWYQQTPGQGLQFLFEYFSETQRNKGNFPGRFSGRQFSNSRSEMNVSTLELGDSALYLCASSLALTGQAFFGQGTRLTVV.